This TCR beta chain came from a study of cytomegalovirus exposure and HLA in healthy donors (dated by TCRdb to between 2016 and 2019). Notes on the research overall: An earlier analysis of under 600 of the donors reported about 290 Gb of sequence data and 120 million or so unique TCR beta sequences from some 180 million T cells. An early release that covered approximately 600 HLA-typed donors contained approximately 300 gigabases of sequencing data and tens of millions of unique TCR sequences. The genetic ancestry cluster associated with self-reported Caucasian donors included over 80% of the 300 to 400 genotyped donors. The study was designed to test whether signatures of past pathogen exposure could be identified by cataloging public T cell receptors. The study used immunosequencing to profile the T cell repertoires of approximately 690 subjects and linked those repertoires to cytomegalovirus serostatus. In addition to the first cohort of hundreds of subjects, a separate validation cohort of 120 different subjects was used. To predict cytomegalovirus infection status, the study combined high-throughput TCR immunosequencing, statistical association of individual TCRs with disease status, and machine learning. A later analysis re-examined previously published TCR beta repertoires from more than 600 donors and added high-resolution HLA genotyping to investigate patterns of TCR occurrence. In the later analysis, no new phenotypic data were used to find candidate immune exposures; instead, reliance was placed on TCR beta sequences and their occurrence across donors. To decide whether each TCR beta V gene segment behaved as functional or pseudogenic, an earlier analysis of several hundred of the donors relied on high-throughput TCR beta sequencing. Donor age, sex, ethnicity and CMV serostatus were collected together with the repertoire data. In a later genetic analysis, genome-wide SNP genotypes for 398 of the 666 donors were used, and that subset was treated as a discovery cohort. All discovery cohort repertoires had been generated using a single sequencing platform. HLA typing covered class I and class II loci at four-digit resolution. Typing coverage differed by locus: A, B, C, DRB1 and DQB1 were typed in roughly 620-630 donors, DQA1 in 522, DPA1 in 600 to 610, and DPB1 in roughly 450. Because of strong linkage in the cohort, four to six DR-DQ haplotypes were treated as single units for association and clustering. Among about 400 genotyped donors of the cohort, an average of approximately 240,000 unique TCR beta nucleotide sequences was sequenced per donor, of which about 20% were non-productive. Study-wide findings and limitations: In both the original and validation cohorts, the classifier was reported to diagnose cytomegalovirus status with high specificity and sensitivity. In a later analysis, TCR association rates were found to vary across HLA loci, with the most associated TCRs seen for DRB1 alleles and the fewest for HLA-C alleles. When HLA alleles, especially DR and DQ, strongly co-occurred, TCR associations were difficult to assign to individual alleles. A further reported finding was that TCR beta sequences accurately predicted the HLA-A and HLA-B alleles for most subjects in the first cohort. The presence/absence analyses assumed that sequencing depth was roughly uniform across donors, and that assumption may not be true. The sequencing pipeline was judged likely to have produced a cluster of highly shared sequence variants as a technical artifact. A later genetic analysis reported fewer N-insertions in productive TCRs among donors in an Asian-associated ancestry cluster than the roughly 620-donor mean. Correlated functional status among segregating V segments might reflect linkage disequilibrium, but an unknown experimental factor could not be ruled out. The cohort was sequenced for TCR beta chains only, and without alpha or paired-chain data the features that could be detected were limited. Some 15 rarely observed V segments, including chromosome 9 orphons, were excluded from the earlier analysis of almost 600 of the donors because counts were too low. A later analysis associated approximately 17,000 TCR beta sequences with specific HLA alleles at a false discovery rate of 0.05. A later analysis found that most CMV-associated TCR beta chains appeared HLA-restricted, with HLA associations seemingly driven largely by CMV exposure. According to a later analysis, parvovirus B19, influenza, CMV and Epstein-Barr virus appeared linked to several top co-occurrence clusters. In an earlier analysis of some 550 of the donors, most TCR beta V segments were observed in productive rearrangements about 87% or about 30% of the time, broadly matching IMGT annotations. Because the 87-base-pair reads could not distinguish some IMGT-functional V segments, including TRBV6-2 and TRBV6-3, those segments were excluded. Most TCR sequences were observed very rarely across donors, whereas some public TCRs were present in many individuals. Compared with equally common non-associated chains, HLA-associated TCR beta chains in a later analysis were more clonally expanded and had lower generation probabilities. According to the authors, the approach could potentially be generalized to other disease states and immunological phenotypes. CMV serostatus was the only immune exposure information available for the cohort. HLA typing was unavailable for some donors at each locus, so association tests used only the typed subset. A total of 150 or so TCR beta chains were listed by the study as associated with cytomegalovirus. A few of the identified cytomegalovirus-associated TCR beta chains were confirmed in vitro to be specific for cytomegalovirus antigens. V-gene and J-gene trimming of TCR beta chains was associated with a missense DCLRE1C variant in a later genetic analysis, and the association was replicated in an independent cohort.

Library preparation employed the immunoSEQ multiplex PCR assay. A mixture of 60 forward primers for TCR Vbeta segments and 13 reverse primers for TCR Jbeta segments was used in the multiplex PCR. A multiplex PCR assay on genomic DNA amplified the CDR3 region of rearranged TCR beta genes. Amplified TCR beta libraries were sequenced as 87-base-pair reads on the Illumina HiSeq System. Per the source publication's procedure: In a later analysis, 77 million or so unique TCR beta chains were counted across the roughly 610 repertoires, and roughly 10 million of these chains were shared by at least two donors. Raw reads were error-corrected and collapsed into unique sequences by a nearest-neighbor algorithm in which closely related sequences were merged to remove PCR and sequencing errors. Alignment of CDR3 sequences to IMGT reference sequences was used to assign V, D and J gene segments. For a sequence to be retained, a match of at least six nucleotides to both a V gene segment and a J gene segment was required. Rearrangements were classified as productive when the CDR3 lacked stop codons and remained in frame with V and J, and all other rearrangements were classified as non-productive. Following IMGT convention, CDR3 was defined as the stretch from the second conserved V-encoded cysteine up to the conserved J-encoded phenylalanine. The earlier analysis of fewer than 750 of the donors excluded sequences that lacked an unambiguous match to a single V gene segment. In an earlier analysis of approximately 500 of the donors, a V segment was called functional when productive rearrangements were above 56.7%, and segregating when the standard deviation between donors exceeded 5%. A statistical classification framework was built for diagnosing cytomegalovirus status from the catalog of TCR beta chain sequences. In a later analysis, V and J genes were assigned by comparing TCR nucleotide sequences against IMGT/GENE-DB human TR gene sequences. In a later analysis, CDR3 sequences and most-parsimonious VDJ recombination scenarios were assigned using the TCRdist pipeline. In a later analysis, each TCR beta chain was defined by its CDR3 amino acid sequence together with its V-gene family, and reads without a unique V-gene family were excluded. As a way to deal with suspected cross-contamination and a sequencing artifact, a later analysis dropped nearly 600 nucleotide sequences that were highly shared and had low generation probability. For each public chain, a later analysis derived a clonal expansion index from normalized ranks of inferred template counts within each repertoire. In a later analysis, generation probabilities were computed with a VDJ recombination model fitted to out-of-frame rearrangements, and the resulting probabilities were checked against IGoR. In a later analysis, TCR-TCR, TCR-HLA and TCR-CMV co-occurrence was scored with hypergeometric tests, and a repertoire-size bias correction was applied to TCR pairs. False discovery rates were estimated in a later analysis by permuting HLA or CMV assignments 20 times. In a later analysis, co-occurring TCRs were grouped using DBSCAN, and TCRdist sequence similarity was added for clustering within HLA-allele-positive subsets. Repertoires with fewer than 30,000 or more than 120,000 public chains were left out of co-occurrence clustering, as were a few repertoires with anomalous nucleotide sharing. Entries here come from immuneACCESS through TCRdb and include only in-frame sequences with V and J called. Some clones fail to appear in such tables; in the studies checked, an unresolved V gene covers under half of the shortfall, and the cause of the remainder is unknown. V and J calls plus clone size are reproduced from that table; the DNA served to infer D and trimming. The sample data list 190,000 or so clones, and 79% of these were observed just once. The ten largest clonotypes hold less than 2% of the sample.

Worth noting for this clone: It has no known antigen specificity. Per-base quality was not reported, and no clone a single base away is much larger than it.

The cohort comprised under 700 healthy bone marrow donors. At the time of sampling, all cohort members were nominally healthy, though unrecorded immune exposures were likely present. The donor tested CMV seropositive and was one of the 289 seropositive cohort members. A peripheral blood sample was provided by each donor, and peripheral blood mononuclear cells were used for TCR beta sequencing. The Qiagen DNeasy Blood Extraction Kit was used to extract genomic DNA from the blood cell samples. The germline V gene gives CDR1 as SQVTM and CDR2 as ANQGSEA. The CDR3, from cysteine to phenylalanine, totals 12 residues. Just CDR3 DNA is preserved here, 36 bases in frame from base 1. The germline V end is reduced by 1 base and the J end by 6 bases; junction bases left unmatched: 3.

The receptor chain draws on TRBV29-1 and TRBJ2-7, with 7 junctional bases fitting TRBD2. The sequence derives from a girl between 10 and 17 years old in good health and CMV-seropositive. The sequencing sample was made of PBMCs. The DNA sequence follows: TGCAGCGTTGAAGCGGGGGGAGGCGAGCAGTACTTC. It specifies CSVEAGGGEQYF.